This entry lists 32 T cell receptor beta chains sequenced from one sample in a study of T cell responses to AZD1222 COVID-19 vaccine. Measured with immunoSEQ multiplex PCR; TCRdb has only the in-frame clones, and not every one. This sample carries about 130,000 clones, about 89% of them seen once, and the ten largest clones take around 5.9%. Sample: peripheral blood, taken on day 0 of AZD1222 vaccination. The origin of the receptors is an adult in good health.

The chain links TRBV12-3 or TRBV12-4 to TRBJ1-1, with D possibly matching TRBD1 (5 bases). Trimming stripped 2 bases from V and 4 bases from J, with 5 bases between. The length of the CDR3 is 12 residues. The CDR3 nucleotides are TGTGCCAGCAGTTTAAGGGGCACTGAAGCTTTCTTT. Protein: CASSLRGTEAFF.

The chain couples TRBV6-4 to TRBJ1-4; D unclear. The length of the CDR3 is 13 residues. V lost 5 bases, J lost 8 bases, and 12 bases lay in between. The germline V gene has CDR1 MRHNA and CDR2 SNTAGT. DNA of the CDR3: TGTGCCAGCAGTCGTCGGGATGGGGAAAAACTGTTTTTT. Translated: CASSRRDGEKLFF.

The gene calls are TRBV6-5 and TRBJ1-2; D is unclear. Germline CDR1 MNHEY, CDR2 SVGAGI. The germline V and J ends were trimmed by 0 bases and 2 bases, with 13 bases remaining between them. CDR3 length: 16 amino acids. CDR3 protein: CASSYSGNTQNYGYTF. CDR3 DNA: TGTGCCAGCAGTTACTCGGGTAACACCCAGAACTATGGCTACACCTTC.

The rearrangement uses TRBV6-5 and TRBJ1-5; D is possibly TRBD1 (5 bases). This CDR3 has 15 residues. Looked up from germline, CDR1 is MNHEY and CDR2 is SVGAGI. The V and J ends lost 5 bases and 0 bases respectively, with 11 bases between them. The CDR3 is CASSRDVDSNQPQHF. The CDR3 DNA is TGTGCCAGCAGTAGGGACGTTGATAGCAATCAGCCCCAGCATTTT.

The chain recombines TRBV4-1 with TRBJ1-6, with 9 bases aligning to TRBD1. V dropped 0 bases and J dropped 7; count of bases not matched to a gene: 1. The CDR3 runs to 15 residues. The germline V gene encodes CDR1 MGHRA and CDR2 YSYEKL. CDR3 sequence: CASSQEGQGNSPLHF. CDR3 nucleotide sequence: TGCGCCAGCAGCCAAGAGGGACAGGGAAATTCACCCCTCCACTTT.

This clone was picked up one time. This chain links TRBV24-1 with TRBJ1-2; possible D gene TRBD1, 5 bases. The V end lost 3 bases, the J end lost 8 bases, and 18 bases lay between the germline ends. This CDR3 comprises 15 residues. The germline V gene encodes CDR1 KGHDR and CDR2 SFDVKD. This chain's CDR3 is CATSDSSREETGYTF. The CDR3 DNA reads TGTGCCACCAGTGATAGTAGCAGGGAAGAAACCGGCTACACCTTC.

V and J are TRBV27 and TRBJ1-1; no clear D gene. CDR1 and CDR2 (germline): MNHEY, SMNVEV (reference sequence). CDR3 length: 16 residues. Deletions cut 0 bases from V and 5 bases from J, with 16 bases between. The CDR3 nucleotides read TGTGCCAGCAGTTTATCAGGCGGTTGGAGTTCTACTGAAGCTTTCTTT. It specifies CASSLSGGWSSTEAFF.

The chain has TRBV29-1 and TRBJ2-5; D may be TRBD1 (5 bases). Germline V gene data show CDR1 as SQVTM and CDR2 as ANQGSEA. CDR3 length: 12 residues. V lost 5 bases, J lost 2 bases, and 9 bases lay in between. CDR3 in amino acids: CSVSGPQETQYF. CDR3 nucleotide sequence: TGCAGCGTTTCAGGGCCTCAAGAGACCCAGTACTTC.

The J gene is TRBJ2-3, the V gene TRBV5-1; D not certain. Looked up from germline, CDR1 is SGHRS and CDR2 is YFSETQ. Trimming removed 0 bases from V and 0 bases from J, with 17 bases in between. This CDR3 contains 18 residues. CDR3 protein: CASSLGSAGSRSTDTQYF. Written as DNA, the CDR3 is TGCGCCAGCAGCTTGGGTTCGGCAGGCTCCCGGAGCACAGATACGCAGTATTTT.

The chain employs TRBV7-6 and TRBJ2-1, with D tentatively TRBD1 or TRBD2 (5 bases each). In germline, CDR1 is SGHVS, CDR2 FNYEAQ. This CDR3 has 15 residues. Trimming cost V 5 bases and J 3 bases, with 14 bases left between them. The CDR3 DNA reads TGTGCCAGCAGCGCGGACTTTGGGGGCTACAATGAGCAGTTCTTC. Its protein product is CASSADFGGYNEQFF.

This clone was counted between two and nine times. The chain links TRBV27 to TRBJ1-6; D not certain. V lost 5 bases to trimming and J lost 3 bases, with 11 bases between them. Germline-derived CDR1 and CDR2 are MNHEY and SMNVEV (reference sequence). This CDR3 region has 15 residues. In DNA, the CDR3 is TGTGCCAGCAGTGTGAAAGGCATCTATAATTCACCCCTCCACTTT. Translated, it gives CASSVKGIYNSPLHF.

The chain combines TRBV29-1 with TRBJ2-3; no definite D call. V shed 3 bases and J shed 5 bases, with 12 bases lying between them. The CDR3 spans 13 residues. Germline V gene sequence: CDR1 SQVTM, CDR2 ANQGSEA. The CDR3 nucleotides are TGCAGCGTTGACGACGGCCGAGTAGATACGCAGTATTTT. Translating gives CSVDDGRVDTQYF.

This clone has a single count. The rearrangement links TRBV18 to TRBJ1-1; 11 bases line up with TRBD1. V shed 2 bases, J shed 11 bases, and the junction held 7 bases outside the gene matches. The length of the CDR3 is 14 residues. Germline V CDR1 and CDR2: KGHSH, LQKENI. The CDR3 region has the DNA TGTGCCAGCTCACCAGGGACAGGGGGGGATTCGGCTTTCTTT. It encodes CASSPGTGGDSAFF.

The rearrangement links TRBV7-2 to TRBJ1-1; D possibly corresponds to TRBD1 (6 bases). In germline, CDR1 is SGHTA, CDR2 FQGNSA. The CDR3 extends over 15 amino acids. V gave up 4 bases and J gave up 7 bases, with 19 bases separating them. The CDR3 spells CASSSFGGTRGEAFF. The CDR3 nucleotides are TGTGCCAGCAGCTCCTTCGGGGGCACGCGGGGTGAAGCTTTCTTT.

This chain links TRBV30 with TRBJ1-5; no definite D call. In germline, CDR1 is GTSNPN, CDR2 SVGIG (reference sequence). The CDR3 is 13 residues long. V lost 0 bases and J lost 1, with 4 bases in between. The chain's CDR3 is CAWSVESNQPQHF. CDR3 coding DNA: TGTGCCTGGAGTGTGGAGAGCAATCAGCCCCAGCATTTT.

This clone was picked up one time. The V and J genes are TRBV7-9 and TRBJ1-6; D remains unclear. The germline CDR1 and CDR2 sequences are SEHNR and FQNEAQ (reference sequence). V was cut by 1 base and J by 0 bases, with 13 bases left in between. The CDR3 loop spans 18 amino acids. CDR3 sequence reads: CASSLEAGSSSYNSPLHF. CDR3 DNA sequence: TGTGCCAGCAGCTTAGAGGCGGGGTCAAGCTCCTATAATTCACCCCTCCACTTT.

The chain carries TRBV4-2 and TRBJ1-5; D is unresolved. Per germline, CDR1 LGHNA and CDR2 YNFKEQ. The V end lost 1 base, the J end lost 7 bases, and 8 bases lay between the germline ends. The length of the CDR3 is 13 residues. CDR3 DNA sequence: TGTGCCAGCAGCCAAGGGAGCTACCAGCCCCAGCATTTT. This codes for CASSQGSYQPQHF.

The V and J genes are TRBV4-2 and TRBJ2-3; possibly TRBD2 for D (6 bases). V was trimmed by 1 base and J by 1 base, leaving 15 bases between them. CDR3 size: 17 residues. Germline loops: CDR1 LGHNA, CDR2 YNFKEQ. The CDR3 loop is CASSQAGLPGGTDTQYF. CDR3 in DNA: TGTGCCAGCAGCCAAGCGGGGCTCCCGGGGGGCACAGATACGCAGTATTTT.

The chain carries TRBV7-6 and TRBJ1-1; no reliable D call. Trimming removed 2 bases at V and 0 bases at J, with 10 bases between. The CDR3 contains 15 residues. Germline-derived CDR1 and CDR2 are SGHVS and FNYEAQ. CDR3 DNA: TGTGCCAGCAGCTTACGTGAGGGTATGAACACTGAAGCTTTCTTT. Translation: CASSLREGMNTEAFF.

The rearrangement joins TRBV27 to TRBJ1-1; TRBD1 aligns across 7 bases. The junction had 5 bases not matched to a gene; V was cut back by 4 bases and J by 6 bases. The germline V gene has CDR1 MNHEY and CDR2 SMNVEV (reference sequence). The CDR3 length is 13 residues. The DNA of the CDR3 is TGTGCCAGCAGTTCCACCAGGGGGGCTGAAGCTTTCTTT. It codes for CASSSTRGAEAFF.

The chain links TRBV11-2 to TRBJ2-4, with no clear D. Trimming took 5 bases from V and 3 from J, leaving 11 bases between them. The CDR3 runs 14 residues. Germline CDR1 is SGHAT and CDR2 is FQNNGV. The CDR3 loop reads CASSIIADKNIQYF. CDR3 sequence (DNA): TGTGCCAGCAGCATAATTGCGGACAAAAACATTCAGTACTTC.

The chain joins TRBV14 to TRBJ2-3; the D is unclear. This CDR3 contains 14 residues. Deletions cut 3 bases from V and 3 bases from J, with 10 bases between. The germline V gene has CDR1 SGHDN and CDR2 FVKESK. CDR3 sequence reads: CASSHLQQTDTQYF. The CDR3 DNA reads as TGTGCCAGCAGCCATTTACAGCAAACAGATACGCAGTATTTT.

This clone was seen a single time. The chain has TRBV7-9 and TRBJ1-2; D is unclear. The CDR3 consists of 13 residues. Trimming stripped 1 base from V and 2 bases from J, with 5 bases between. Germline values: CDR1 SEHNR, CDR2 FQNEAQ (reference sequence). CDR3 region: CASSLDTNYGYTF. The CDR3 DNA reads TGTGCCAGCAGCTTAGATACAAACTATGGCTACACCTTC.

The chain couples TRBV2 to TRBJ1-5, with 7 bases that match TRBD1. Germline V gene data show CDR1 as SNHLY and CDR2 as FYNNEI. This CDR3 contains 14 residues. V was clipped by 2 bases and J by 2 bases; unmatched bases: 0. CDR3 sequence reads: CASSETGGNQPQHF. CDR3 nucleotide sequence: TGTGCCAGCAGTGAAACAGGGGGCAATCAGCCCCAGCATTTT.

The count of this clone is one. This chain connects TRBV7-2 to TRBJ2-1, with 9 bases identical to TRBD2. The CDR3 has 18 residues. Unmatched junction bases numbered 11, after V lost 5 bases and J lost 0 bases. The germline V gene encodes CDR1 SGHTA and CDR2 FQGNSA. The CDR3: CASSPPERGVFSYNEQFF. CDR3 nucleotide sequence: TGTGCCAGCAGCCCCCCCGAGCGGGGGGTGTTCTCCTACAATGAGCAGTTCTTC.

The CDR3 protein is CASSIWDTNQPQHF. CDR3 DNA sequence: TGTGCCAGCAGCATATGGGACACCAATCAGCCCCAGCATTTT. This rearrangement joins TRBV7-2 to TRBJ1-5; D is possibly TRBD1 (6 bases). Trimming cost V 5 bases and J 3 bases, with 11 bases left between them. The CDR3 runs to 14 residues. Germline-derived CDR1 and CDR2 are SGHTA and FQGNSA.

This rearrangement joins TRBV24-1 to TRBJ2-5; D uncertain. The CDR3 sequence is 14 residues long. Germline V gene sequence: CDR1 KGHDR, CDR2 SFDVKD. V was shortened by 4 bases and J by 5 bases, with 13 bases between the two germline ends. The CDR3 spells CATSDRQVRETQYF. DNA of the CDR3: TGTGCCACCAGTGACCGTCAGGTTCGGGAGACCCAGTACTTC.

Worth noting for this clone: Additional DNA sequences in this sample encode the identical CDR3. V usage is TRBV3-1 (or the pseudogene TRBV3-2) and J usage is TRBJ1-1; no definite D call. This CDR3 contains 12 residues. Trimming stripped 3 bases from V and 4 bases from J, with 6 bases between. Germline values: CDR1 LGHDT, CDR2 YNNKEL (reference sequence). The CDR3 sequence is CASSQVGTEAFF. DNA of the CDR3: TGTGCCAGCAGCCAGGTGGGCACTGAAGCTTTCTTT.

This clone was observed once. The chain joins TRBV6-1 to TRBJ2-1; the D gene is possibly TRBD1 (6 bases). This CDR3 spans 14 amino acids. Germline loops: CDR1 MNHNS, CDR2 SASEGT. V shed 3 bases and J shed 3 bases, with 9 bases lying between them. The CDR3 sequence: CASSDRGNYNEQFF. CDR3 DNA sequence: TGTGCCAGCAGTGACAGGGGAAACTACAATGAGCAGTTCTTC.

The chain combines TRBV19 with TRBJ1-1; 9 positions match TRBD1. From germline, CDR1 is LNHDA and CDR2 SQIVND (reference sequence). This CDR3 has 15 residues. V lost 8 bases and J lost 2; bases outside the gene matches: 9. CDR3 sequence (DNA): TGTGCCAGTGGGCCTAGGACAGGGGTAAACACTGAAGCTTTCTTT. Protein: CASGPRTGVNTEAFF.

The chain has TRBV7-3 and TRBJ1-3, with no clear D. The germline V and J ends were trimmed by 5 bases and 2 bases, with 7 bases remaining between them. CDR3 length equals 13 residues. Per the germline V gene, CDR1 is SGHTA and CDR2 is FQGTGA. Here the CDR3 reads CASSLGPGNTIYF. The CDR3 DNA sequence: TGTGCCAGCAGCCTCGGACCTGGAAACACCATATATTTT.

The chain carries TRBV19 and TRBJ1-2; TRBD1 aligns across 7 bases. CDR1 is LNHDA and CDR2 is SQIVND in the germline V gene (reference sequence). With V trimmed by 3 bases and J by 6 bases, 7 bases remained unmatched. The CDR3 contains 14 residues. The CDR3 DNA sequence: TGTGCCAGTAGTATCTATTCCGGGACAGATGGCTACACCTTC. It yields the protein CASSIYSGTDGYTF.